The present entry profiles one TCR beta chain with its context. This specimen comes from a study of human T cells and chemical hapten exposure. Trimming removed 2 bases at V and 2 bases at J, with 10 bases between. The CDR3 runs 15 residues. CDR1 is MNHNS, CDR2 SASEGT, per germline. The time point: patch test 1, 2 weeks after DPC sensitization. Stated treatment: therapeutic diphenylcyclopropenone sensitization with weekly scalp DPC. One entry per CDR3 protein, called by TCRdb with MiXCR from the RACE reads. The profile shows approximately 350,000 distinct CDR3 sequences, under 9% of them singletons. The TCR comes from a woman between 18 and 30 years old with alopecia areata. Some clones in this sample may be carry-over from other donors' samples. The chain joins TRBV6-1 to TRBJ1-5; no definite D call. The source was whole blood, collected in connection with sensitization to the hapten diphenylcyclopropenone (DPC). CDR3 DNA: TGTGCCAGCAGTGAAAATTTAAGGGGCAATCAGCCCCAGCATTTT. This codes for CASSENLRGNQPQHF.